Following are 25 T cell receptor beta chains from one sample sequenced in a study of spatial heterogeneity in lung cancer. Time point given: sample taken at primary tumor resection. In TCRdb, the 5' RACE reads were re-called with MiXCR into one record per CDR3 protein. In the table there are about 61,000 distinct CDR3 sequences, approximately 6% of which are singletons. The specimen comprised PBMCs, sampled at surgery. The source of these receptors is a female donor with early-stage non-small cell lung cancer.

To note about this clonotype: At one end, the junction sequence differs from germline, possibly due to a read error. This rearrangement joins TRBV27 to TRBJ2-3, with a tentative D call TRBD1 (6 bases). Per the germline V gene, CDR1 is MNHEY and CDR2 is SMNVEV (reference sequence). CDR3 length: 15 amino acids. The CDR3 is CASSIRQVRTWIEDF. The CDR3 region has the DNA TGTGCCAGCAGCATTAGACAGGTCCGGACTTGGATTGAGGATTTT.

This clonotype was seen repeatedly, ten times or more. The rearrangement links TRBV7-9 to TRBJ1-5; D remains unclear. V was trimmed by 1 base and J by 7 bases, leaving 8 bases between them. Germline V gene lookup returns CDR1 SEHNR and CDR2 FQNEAQ (reference sequence). The CDR3 is made up of 13 amino acids. The CDR3 sequence: CASSLGATQPQHF. The CDR3 DNA reads as TGTGCCAGCAGCTTAGGGGCGACGCAGCCCCAGCATTTT.

In this sample, this clonotype turned up many times. The chain links TRBV7-8 to TRBJ2-7; tentatively, D is TRBD1 (6 bases). CDR1 is SGHVS, CDR2 FQNEAQ, per germline. The CDR3 has 15 amino acids. Between the trimmed V and J ends, which lost 1 base and 7 bases, there was a span of 17 bases. The CDR3 loop reads CASSLEATGLEEQYF. As DNA, the CDR3 is TGTGCCAGCAGCTTAGAGGCTACAGGGTTAGAAGAGCAGTACTTC.

The V call is TRBV5-5, the J call TRBJ2-1; no reliable D call. Germline loops: CDR1 SGHKS, CDR2 YYEKEE (reference sequence). This CDR3 is 14 amino acids long. Trimming pared 0 bases from V and 5 bases from J, leaving 9 bases between. CDR3 nucleotide sequence: TGTGCCAGCAGCTTGGGGCAGGTAAACAATGAGCAGTTCTTC. This codes for CASSLGQVNNEQFF.

This clonotype was recorded at least ten times. This chain uses TRBV25-1 with TRBJ2-2; 7 bases are a match to TRBD2. The CDR3 is 17 amino acids. The ends lost 1 base at V and 1 base at J; junction bases unmatched: 6. Germline CDR1 and CDR2: MGHDK and SYGVNS. DNA for the CDR3: TGTGCCAGCAGTGAATTGGGAGGGTTTATGAACACCGGGGAGCTGTTTTTT. Translating it yields CASSELGGFMNTGELFF. Based on the CDR3 plus reference TRBV25-1 and TRBJ2-2, the full variable domain is EADIYQTPRYLVIGTGKKITLECSQTMGHDKMYWYQQDPGMELHLIHYSYGVNSTEKGDLSSESTVSRIRTEHFPLTLESARPSHTSQYLCASSELGGFMNTGELFFGEGSRLTVL.

This clonotype was found a few times. The chain combines TRBV6-5 with TRBJ2-5; a weak D match, TRBD2 (6 bases). V gave up 2 bases and J gave up 4 bases, with 17 bases separating them. CDR1 and CDR2 from the germline V gene are MNHEY and SVGAGI. The CDR3 runs 16 residues. The CDR3 sequence: CASSYPSVAGRETQYF. Here the CDR3 DNA reads TGTGCCAGCAGTTACCCCTCGGTGGCGGGGAGAGAGACCCAGTACTTC.

The chain is built from TRBV7-3 and TRBJ1-2, with D uncertain. Germline CDR1 reads SGHTA; CDR2 reads FQGTGA. The CDR3 length is 13 residues. V was cut by 4 bases and J by 8 bases, with 14 bases left in between. In DNA form, the CDR3 reads TGTGCCAGCAGCTCCCCCGGAGACGAGGGCTACACCTTC. Its protein is CASSSPGDEGYTF.

The rearrangement joins TRBV6-6 to TRBJ2-7; no firm D call. There are 11 residues in the CDR3. Trimming left V 2 bases short and J 7 bases short, with 6 bases between. Germline V gene data show CDR1 as MNHNY and CDR2 as SVGAGI (reference sequence). The CDR3 sequence is CASSYQEEQYV. CDR3 in DNA: TGTGCCAGCAGTTACCAGGAAGAGCAGTACGTC.

The CDR3 loop reads CASSRDGTGAPDTQYF. The CDR3, as DNA: TGTGCCAGCAGCCGGGACGGGACAGGAGCCCCAGATACGCAGTATTTT. This chain joins TRBV13 and TRBJ2-3, with 8 bases matching TRBD1. The J segment lost 4 bases and the V segment lost 5 bases, leaving 11 bases of the junction unmatched. Germline-derived CDR1 and CDR2 are PRHDT and FYEKMQ (reference sequence). This CDR3 has 16 residues. Drawing the rest from reference TRBV13 and TRBJ2-3, the complete variable domain is AAGVIQSPRHLIKEKRETATLKCYPIPRHDTVYWYQQGPGQDPQFLISFYEKMQSDKGSIPDRFSAQQFSDYHSELNMSSLELGDSALYFCASSRDGTGAPDTQYFGPGTRLTVL.

This clonotype was observed a handful of times. The chain has TRBV5-1 and TRBJ2-6; D gene ambiguous. CDR3 length: 14 residues. Germline values: CDR1 SGHRS, CDR2 YFSETQ. V was pared by 4 bases and J by 0 bases, with 5 bases between. CDR3 nucleotides: TGCGCCAGCAGCAGCACCTCTGGGGCCAACGTCCTGACTTTC. Translated: CASSSTSGANVLTF.

In this sample, this clonotype turned up many times. V is TRBV28 and J is TRBJ1-2; TRBD1 agrees at 10 bases. Unmatched junction bases numbered 13, after V lost 10 bases and J lost 8 bases. Germline-derived CDR1 and CDR2 are MDHEN and SYDVKM. CDR3 size: 14 residues. CDR3 nucleotide sequence: TGTGCCACTGAAAAGGGACAGGGGATAGGGGGCTACACCTTC. This translates into CATEKGQGIGGYTF.

The chain uses TRBV12-3 or TRBV12-4 and TRBJ2-6, with D possibly TRBD2 on 6 matching bases. This CDR3 has 16 residues. Trimming shortened V by 3 bases and J by 0 bases, and 9 bases separated the two germline ends. For the CDR3, the DNA is TGTGCCAGCAGTTTGGGCGGGGCCTCTGGGGCCAACGTCCTGACTTTC. It yields the protein CASSLGGASGANVLTF.

This clonotype has just a few counts. The genes are TRBV11-2 and TRBJ2-1; D gene unclear. Trimming removed 6 bases from V and 4 bases from J, with 19 bases in between. Germline V gene lookup returns CDR1 SGHAT and CDR2 FQNNGV. CDR3 size: 16 residues. Here the CDR3 DNA reads TGTGCCAGCAGTGGGTTCTCAGGAGTGGGTTACAATGAGCAGTTCTTC. Translation: CASSGFSGVGYNEQFF. The entire variable domain, with the rest obtained from reference TRBV11-2 and TRBJ2-1, is as follows: EAGVAQSPRYKIIEKRQSVAFWCNPISGHATLYWYQQILGQGPKLLIQFQNNGVVDDSQLPKDRFSAERLKGVDSTLKIQPAKLEDSAVYLCASSGFSGVGYNEQFFGPGTRLTVL.

A word on this clonotype: A much larger clone differs by one base, so this may be a read error. This chain joins TRBV3-1 and TRBJ1-1; D is undetermined. V was trimmed by 0 bases and J by 1 base, leaving 12 bases between them. Germline-derived CDR1 and CDR2 are LGHDT and YNNKEL (reference sequence). The CDR3 sequence is 16 residues long. The CDR3: CASSQDVGTGNTEAFF. The CDR3 DNA is TGTGCCAGCAGCCAAGATGTTGGCACGGGGAACACTGAAGCTTTCTTT.

Only a few counts were recorded for this clonotype. This sequence joins TRBV6-5 and TRBJ1-3; perhaps TRBD1 as D (5 bases). The V end was cut by 0 bases, the J end by 1 base, with 16 bases between. Germline CDR1 is MNHEY and CDR2 is SVGAGI. The CDR3 consists of 18 residues. CDR3 protein: CASSYSGGTARSGNTIYF. The CDR3 bases are TGTGCCAGCAGTTACTCGGGGGGGACGGCGAGATCTGGAAACACCATATATTTT.

At least ten counts were recorded for this clonotype. This chain links TRBV12-3 or TRBV12-4 with TRBJ1-3, with 9 nucleotides matching TRBD1. The CDR3 extends over 12 amino acids. V shed 4 bases, J shed 16 bases, and the junction held 8 bases outside the gene matches. The CDR3 nucleotides are TGTGCCAGCAGTTGGGGCACAGGGGGCGAGTATTTT. This translates into CASSWGTGGEYF.

This clonotype was seen ten or more times. J is TRBJ2-5 and V is TRBV6-5, with TRBD2 as a possible D gene (5 bases). Germline V gives CDR1 MNHEY, CDR2 SVGAGI. Trimming took off 5 bases at V and 4 bases at J, with 8 bases between the two ends. The CDR3 consists of 12 residues. In DNA form, the CDR3 reads TGTGCCAGCAGTATCGAGGGAGAGACCCAGTACTTC. Protein: CASSIEGETQYF.

This clonotype was counted between two and nine times. The chain carries TRBV15 and TRBJ2-3, with D unresolved. CDR1 is LNHNV and CDR2 is YYDKDF in the germline V gene (reference sequence). V was pared by 0 bases and J by 1 base, with 5 bases between. The CDR3 runs 14 residues. DNA of the CDR3: TGTGCCACCAGCAGAGAAATAGGCACAGATACGCAGTATTTT. This gives the protein CATSREIGTDTQYF. Full variable domain (rest looked up from reference TRBV15 and TRBJ2-3): DAMVIQNPRYQVTQFGKPVTLSCSQTLNHNVMYWYQQKSSQAPKLLFHYYDKDFNNEADTPDNFQSRRPNTSFCFLDIRSPGLGDTAMYLCATSREIGTDTQYFGPGTRLTVL.

Only a few counts were recorded for this clonotype. This chain uses TRBV6-5 with TRBJ2-3; D gene ambiguous. Between the trimmed V and J ends, which lost 2 bases and 0 bases, there was a span of 9 bases. CDR1 and CDR2 (germline): MNHEY, SVGAGI. The CDR3 contains 15 residues. The DNA for the CDR3 is TGTGCCAGCAGTTACAGGCAGGCTAGCACAGATACGCAGTATTTT. Translation gives CASSYRQASTDTQYF.

V and J are TRBV12-3 or TRBV12-4 and TRBJ2-1, with D possibly being TRBD2 (5 bases). Trimming cost V 3 bases and J 11 bases, with 14 bases left between them. This CDR3 spans 13 amino acids. For the CDR3, the DNA is TGTGCCAGCAGTTTCCCTGACTATTCTAAGCAGTTCTTC. Translation gives CASSFPDYSKQFF.

This clonotype was detected ten times or more. V and J are TRBV6-1 and TRBJ1-2, with D possibly TRBD1 on 6 matching bases. Germline CDR1 and CDR2: MNHNS and SASEGT. Trimming stripped 5 bases from V and 4 bases from J, with 11 bases between. The CDR3 contains 13 residues. Here the CDR3 DNA reads TGTGCCAGCAGTACTGGGGGCCTCTATGGCTACACCTTC. Amino acid sequence: CASSTGGLYGYTF.

The gene calls are TRBV12-3 or TRBV12-4 and TRBJ1-4; D is possibly TRBD1 (6 bases). The CDR3 contains 14 residues. V was trimmed by 3 bases and J by 5 bases, leaving 10 bases between them. The CDR3 loop is CASSFTGLNEKLFF. The CDR3, as DNA: TGTGCCAGCAGTTTTACAGGGCTCAATGAAAAACTGTTTTTT.

The V call is TRBV5-6, the J call TRBJ1-1, with D uncertain. Germline V CDR1 and CDR2: SGHDT, YYEEEE. This CDR3 has 12 residues. The germline V and J ends were trimmed by 4 bases and 8 bases, with 12 bases remaining between them. The CDR3 sequence: CASSAEWGEAFF. In DNA form, the CDR3 reads TGTGCCAGCAGCGCGGAGTGGGGAGAAGCTTTCTTT.

This clonotype showed up many times. The gene calls are TRBV28 and TRBJ2-1; 10 bases are a match to TRBD2. The CDR3 runs to 16 residues. Germline CDR1 reads MDHEN; CDR2 reads SYDVKM. V was clipped by 6 bases and J by 3 bases; unmatched bases: 8. CDR3 sequence reads: CASSPTTSGVYNEQFF. The DNA of the CDR3 is TGTGCCAGCAGCCCCACTACTAGCGGGGTCTACAATGAGCAGTTCTTC.

The table lists this clonotype with a few counts. The J gene is TRBJ2-1, the V gene TRBV5-1; TRBD2 matches at 12 bases. Germline trimming cut 3 bases from V and 6 bases from J; bases unmatched to any gene: 4. The CDR3 contains 15 residues. Per germline, CDR1 SGHRS and CDR2 YFSETQ. This CDR3 reads CASSSSSGRANEQFF. The CDR3 nucleotides read TGCGCCAGCAGCTCTTCTAGCGGGAGGGCCAATGAGCAGTTCTTC.